These 11 T cell receptor beta chains share one sample of origin, sequenced in a study of blood T cell repertoires in COVID-19. The table came from immunoSEQ multiplex PCR; TCRdb's copy has only in-frame clones and leaves some out. The sample includes around 100,000 clones, roughly 90% seen only once; the top ten take 2.7%. Sequencing was done on a sample of peripheral blood. All receptors derive from a man aged 50-60 years with COVID-19, enrolled during active disease.

This rearrangement joins TRBV27 to TRBJ1-5; D not resolved. This CDR3 region has 14 residues. The V gene lost 2 bases and the J gene lost 6 bases, with 11 bases spanning the gap. The germline V gene has CDR1 MNHEY and CDR2 SMNVEV (reference sequence). The CDR3 DNA reads TGTGCCAGCAGTTTAGGATCGGGAATTCAGCCCCAGCATTTT. Translation gives CASSLGSGIQPQHF.

V and J are TRBV24-1 and TRBJ2-5, with D possibly TRBD2 on 6 matching bases. Trimming left V 2 bases short and J 2 bases short, with 11 bases between. The germline V gene has CDR1 KGHDR and CDR2 SFDVKD. This CDR3 has 15 residues. CDR3 amino acids: CATSDWGDPQETQYF. CDR3 in DNA: TGTGCCACCAGTGATTGGGGGGACCCACAAGAGACCCAGTACTTC.

The rearrangement links TRBV6-5 to TRBJ1-1; 8 nucleotides align to TRBD1. The germline gives CDR1 MNHEY, CDR2 SVGAGI. V was pared by 6 bases and J by 11 bases, with 5 bases of the junction left unmatched. This CDR3 comprises 11 residues. The CDR3 spells CASSRQGTAFF. In nucleotides, the CDR3 is TGTGCCAGCAGCAGACAGGGGACGGCTTTCTTT.

The gene calls are TRBV15 and TRBJ1-2; D is uncertain. The CDR3 runs to 15 residues. The germline V gene encodes CDR1 LNHNV and CDR2 YYDKDF (reference sequence). V was trimmed by 1 base and J by 8 bases, leaving 17 bases between them. The DNA of the CDR3 is TGTGCCACCAGCAGAGTGGCCGGGAAGGTAGGAGGCTACACCTTC. Its translation is CATSRVAGKVGGYTF. The entire variable domain, with the rest obtained from reference TRBV15 and TRBJ1-2, is as follows: DAMVIQNPRYQVTQFGKPVTLSCSQTLNHNVMYWYQQKSSQAPKLLFHYYDKDFNNEADTPDNFQSRRPNTSFCFLDIRSPGLGDTAMYLCATSRVAGKVGGYTFGSGTRLTVV.

CDR3 region: CASSRWVGGAETQYF. DNA for the CDR3: TGCGCCAGCAGCCGATGGGTGGGAGGCGCAGAGACCCAGTACTTC. This chain joins TRBV4-3 and TRBJ2-5; tentatively, D is TRBD2 (6 bases). The CDR3 is made up of 15 amino acids. V lost 4 bases and J 4 bases, leaving 16 bases between the germline ends. Germline lookup yields CDR1 LGHNA and CDR2 YSLEER.

The chain is built from TRBV2 and TRBJ1-5; D call uncertain. Trimming stripped 0 bases from V and 4 bases from J, with 13 bases between. Germline V gene lookup returns CDR1 SNHLY and CDR2 FYNNEI. CDR3 length: 16 amino acids. The CDR3 reads CASSEALVARNQPQHF. In nucleotides, the CDR3 is TGTGCCAGCAGTGAAGCGCTCGTGGCACGAAATCAGCCCCAGCATTTT. The full variable domain, in which reference TRBV2 and TRBJ1-5 provide the parts outside the CDR3, is EPEVTQTPSHQVTQMGQEVILRCVPISNHLYFYWYRQILGQKVEFLVSFYNNEISEKSEIFDDQFSVERPDGSNFTLKIRSTKLEDSAMYFCASSEALVARNQPQHFGDGTRLSIL.

The chain combines TRBV18 with TRBJ2-7; D perhaps matches TRBD1 (6 bases). This CDR3 contains 13 residues. Looked up from germline, CDR1 is KGHSH and CDR2 is LQKENI. V was pared by 2 bases and J by 1 base, with 6 bases between. The CDR3 DNA reads TGTGCCAGCTCACCAGGACAGTCCTACGAGCAGTACTTC. This translates into CASSPGQSYEQYF.

The chain recombines TRBV13 with TRBJ2-7; 9 bases map to TRBD2. With V trimmed by 1 base and J by 3 bases, 4 bases remained unmatched. The germline CDR1 and CDR2 sequences are PRHDT and FYEKMQ (reference sequence). This CDR3 is 15 amino acids long. The CDR3: CASSLEAGGHYEQYF. In nucleotides, the CDR3 is TGTGCCAGCAGCTTAGAAGCGGGGGGTCACTACGAGCAGTACTTC.

The chain employs TRBV7-9 and TRBJ2-5; 8 bases match TRBD1. V gave up 2 bases and J gave up 1 base; unmatched junction bases: 12. This CDR3 spans 18 amino acids. Germline CDR1 SEHNR, CDR2 FQNEAQ (reference sequence). The CDR3 sequence: CASSLTPWETGVQETQYF. The CDR3 DNA sequence: TGTGCCAGCAGCTTAACCCCCTGGGAGACAGGGGTCCAAGAGACCCAGTACTTC.

This chain connects TRBV3-1 (or the pseudogene TRBV3-2) to TRBJ1-3; D gene ambiguous. The germline CDR1 and CDR2 sequences are LGHDT and YNNKEL (reference sequence). The CDR3 has 17 amino acids. Trimming pared 5 bases from V and 0 bases from J, leaving 17 bases between. The CDR3 here is CASSITPSRVSGNTIYF. Here the CDR3 DNA reads TGTGCCAGCAGCATCACCCCATCCCGGGTCTCTGGAAACACCATATATTTT.

The V and J genes are TRBV19 and TRBJ2-1, with D perhaps matching TRBD2 (5 bases). Trimming cost V 3 bases and J 9 bases, with 6 bases left between them. CDR3 length: 11 amino acids. Germline loops: CDR1 LNHDA, CDR2 SQIVND (reference sequence). The CDR3 here is CASSIAGEQFF. As DNA, the CDR3 is TGTGCCAGTAGTATTGCGGGTGAGCAGTTCTTC.